This TCR beta chain derives from a study of blood T cells in healthy people across ages. Findings and limits, study-wide: TCR beta diversity per million T cells fell roughly linearly with age.

At least 6.5 million PBMCs were isolated per sample. A remark on this clonotype: The antigen remains unidentified.

Using a J-beta primer mix together with a sample-barcoded 5' primer, a second PCR was run for about 6 to 11 cycles. TCRdb itself ran the 5' RACE reads through MiXCR, one entry per CDR3 protein. The sample includes about 1.5 million distinct CDR3 sequences, around 42% seen only once; the top ten take 7.9%. This TCR came from a woman in her late teens or twenties in good health. The material sequenced was blood.

The DNA for the CDR3 is TGTGCCATCAGCAGCCCCCCCGGGACTAGCGGCTCTGGGGCCAACGTCCTGACTTTC. Its translation: CAISSPPGTSGSGANVLTF. The chain is built from TRBV10-3 and TRBJ2-6; the match to TRBD2 covers 11 bases. The ends lost 6 bases at V and 0 bases at J; junction bases unmatched: 10. This CDR3 has 19 residues. The germline CDR1 and CDR2 sequences are ENHRY and SYGVKD.